This T cell receptor beta chain was profiled in a study of blood T cell repertoires in COVID-19. Study-wide background: There were acute and convalescent COVID-19 samples, and they came from the United States, Italy and Spain. In each case, the material was cDNA or gDNA derived from T cells, B-cell-depleted T cells, or PBMCs.

Per the original methods: Quantification of nucleated cells was approximated via reference gene primer amplification. Produced via immunoSEQ multiplex PCR; TCRdb's table is partial and in-frame only. Clone size and the V and J calls come from that table; the DNA yielded D and trimming. This sample carries over 200,000 clones, approximately 90% of them seen once, and the ten largest clones take about 2%. V gave up 5 bases and J gave up 5 bases, with 20 bases separating them. CDR1 is SEHNR, CDR2 FQNEAQ, per germline (reference sequence). The CDR3 length is 16 residues. Sequenced: peripheral blood. The TCR was taken from a young man who had recovered from COVID-19. The chain is built from TRBV7-9 and TRBJ2-3; D is perhaps TRBD2 (7 bases). The chain's CDR3 is CASSARPGGQKDTQYF. The CDR3 DNA follows: TGTGCCAGCAGCGCTAGACCCGGGGGGCAAAAAGATACGCAGTATTTT.